This TCR beta chain was obtained from a study of blood T cell repertoires in COVID-19 (dated by TCRdb to 2020 to 2022). With respect to the entire study: Samples covering the acute and convalescent phases of COVID-19 were provided by collaborators in the United States, Italy and Spain. The material from the prospective study consisted of cDNA or gDNA derived from T cells, B-cell-depleted T cells, or PBMCs. Deeply sampled blood TCRbeta repertoires from subjects exposed to, actively infected with, or recovered from COVID-19 were included in the dataset. The repertoires were released in a freely available public database meant as a resource for research on the immune response to SARS-CoV-2. Samples were obtained from the ongoing ImmuneRACE study (first 160 participants) and from some 1,300 subjects provided by 6 global collaborators. Nearly every sample came with metadata listing a de-identified subject ID, COVID-19 status, age in years and sex. Where available, HLA class I and class II types were obtained from metadata supplied by the sample provider rather than from assay-based typing.

On this clone itself: The target of this receptor is not known. Base quality data are lacking; no much larger clone is found one base away.

CDR1 and CDR2 are drawn from the germline V gene: KGHSH, LQKENI. V and J lose 3 bases and 3 bases, and a span of 9 bases separates them. The CDR3 starts with the cysteine, ends with the phenylalanine, and has 13 residues. Here the CDR3 DNA is all that survives: 39 bases in frame from base 1. Findings and caveats that apply to the study as a whole: How much clinical and demographic metadata was included differed by source and by participant, and the metadata was provided uncurated.

TCRbeta CDR3 regions were amplified from genomic DNA by means of the immunoSEQ Assay, a bias-controlled multiplex PCR. In the original analysis: The number of nucleated cells in each sample was estimated from the amplification of reference gene primers within the assay. To quantify the absolute abundance of each unique TCRbeta CDR3 rearrangement, sequence reads were collapsed and filtered. For each sample, productive Simpson clonality was calculated as the square root of Simpson's diversity index over productive rearrangements. Here the immuneACCESS table is served through TCRdb, limited to in-frame sequences with V and J called. Missing clones are a known gap in these copies; in checked studies unresolved V genes cover under half, and the rest lacks a known reason. The DNA was the basis for D and trimming; V, J and clone size are from that table. Recorded for this sample are roughly 220,000 clones; almost 85% of them occurred a single time. Roughly 15% of the sample goes to the ten largest clones.

In the prospective study, participants were roughly 18 to 89 years old, resided in fewer than 25 geographic areas of the United States, and were enrolled through a virtual design. In the prospective study, participants were assigned to cohorts based on the clinical history participants reported in a screening survey and a study questionnaire. For ImmuneRACE Cohort 3, a participant was defined as recovered based on two consecutive negative NP/OP PCR tests, clearance by a healthcare professional, or resolution of symptoms. Mobile phlebotomists in the prospective study collected whole blood, serum and a nasopharyngeal or oropharyngeal swab from every participant. Participants in the prospective study had the option to provide additional blood draws and questionnaires over a roughly 2-month period. Blood samples from the prospective study were shipped frozen or at room temperature prior to DNA extraction.

The sample consisted of PBMCs or T cells enriched from blood (not recorded which). The V and J genes are TRBV18 and TRBJ2-7; the D gene is perhaps TRBD2, from 5 matching bases. The TCR comes from a man in his forties who had recovered from COVID-19. The CDR3 protein: CASSPGAVYEQYF. The DNA sequence reads TGTGCCAGCTCACCGGGAGCGGTCTACGAGCAGTACTTC.